A selection of T cell receptor beta chains follows, all from one sample in a study of blood T cell repertoires in COVID-19. Clones were read by immunoSEQ multiplex PCR, and TCRdb kept only the in-frame ones, dropping some. The table includes more than 60,000 clones, approximately 88% detected once. Sample: peripheral blood. These TCRs come from a woman aged 55-69 years with COVID-19, enrolled during active disease. CDR3s leave out the opening cysteine and the closing phenylalanine or tryptophan. The D gene is left open where the match is weak.

d_call: .
v_call: TRBV2
cdr3_aa: ASSDGNNYGYT

d_call: TRBD1
v_call: TRBV5-8
cdr3_aa: ASSSGTGREKLF

d_call: .
v_call: TRBV6-1
cdr3_aa: ASSEGGISAKYEQY

d_call: TRBD2
v_call: TRBV6-1
cdr3_aa: ASSGGRRGGSAEQY

d_call: .
v_call: TRBV3-1/TRBV3-2
cdr3_aa: ASSGGRGLNEKLF

d_call: .
v_call: TRBV7-8
cdr3_aa: ASSSGLPNSPLH

d_call: .
v_call: TRBV6-5
cdr3_aa: ASTLSYEQY

d_call: .
v_call: TRBV6-5
cdr3_aa: ASSRRTEYNQPQH

d_call: .
v_call: TRBV4-3
cdr3_aa: ASSQDFRVVDGYT

d_call: .
v_call: TRBV3-1/TRBV3-2
cdr3_aa: ASSQDDSSGNTIY

d_call: .
v_call: TRBV5-4
cdr3_aa: ASSRPGGFSGNTIY

d_call: TRBD1
v_call: TRBV7-9
cdr3_aa: ASREQGQGRDTEAF

d_call: .
v_call: TRBV5-5
cdr3_aa: ASSSGGGVSYEQY

d_call: .
v_call: TRBV30
cdr3_aa: AWSPVGELF

d_call: .
v_call: TRBV6-2/TRBV6-3
cdr3_aa: ASSLENSPLH

d_call: .
v_call: TRBV7-2
cdr3_aa: ASSLGGVQPQH

d_call: .
v_call: TRBV9
cdr3_aa: ASSVVEGAPGELF

d_call: .
v_call: TRBV6-2/TRBV6-3
cdr3_aa: ASSYYESSQH

d_call: TRBD1
v_call: TRBV27
cdr3_aa: ASQRTGKTEAF

d_call: .
v_call: TRBV4-3
cdr3_aa: ASSQTALPNGNIQY

d_call: TRBD1
v_call: TRBV7-8
cdr3_aa: ASSFPNGTGSGNTIY

d_call: TRBD2
v_call: TRBV5-5
cdr3_aa: ASSPRPAGSTDTQY

d_call: TRBD2
v_call: TRBV5-4
cdr3_aa: ASSGPGTSGSFYEQY

d_call: .
v_call: TRBV29-1
cdr3_aa: SVEDQRGARFNEQF

d_call: .
v_call: TRBV10-2
cdr3_aa: ASSDADYGYT

d_call: .
v_call: TRBV5-6
cdr3_aa: ASSLGGPGDGYT

d_call: TRBD2
v_call: TRBV4-1
cdr3_aa: ASSQAPLAGNTGELF

d_call: .
v_call: TRBV7-9
cdr3_aa: ASHRDNSPLH

d_call: TRBD2
v_call: TRBV28
cdr3_aa: ASSPPPAGVSPEQF

d_call: .
v_call: TRBV27
cdr3_aa: ASSFSQGNYGYT

d_call: TRBD2
v_call: TRBV5-4
cdr3_aa: ASSEEKRELDEQY

d_call: .
v_call: TRBV9
cdr3_aa: ASSVAVGGSGANVLT

d_call: .
v_call: TRBV2
cdr3_aa: ASRGARRNEQF

d_call: TRBD1
v_call: TRBV27
cdr3_aa: ASTAAKGASEAF

d_call: .
v_call: TRBV7-9
cdr3_aa: ASSLEGDLYEQY